This T cell receptor beta chain emerged from a study of CD8 T cells in ankylosing spondylitis. Study-wide findings and caveats: Disease-linked clones were found to be CD8+ and relatively rare in peripheral blood. Apparently characteristic of ankylosing spondylitis blood was a TCR beta motif (about 8 highly homologous variants).

In its sample, this clonotype was seen a few times. Its specificity is unknown. From the 5' RACE reads, TCRdb called clonotypes with MiXCR, one entry per CDR3 protein. The data contain 150,000 to 200,000 distinct CDR3 sequences, approximately 20% of them singletons. The germline V and J ends were trimmed by 5 bases and 1 base, with 6 bases remaining between them. CDR3 length equals 12 residues. Germline CDR1 reads LGHDT; CDR2 reads YNNKEL (reference sequence). The gene calls are TRBV3-1 and TRBJ2-7; D is ambiguous. The source of this sequence is a male donor with ankylosing spondylitis or in good health (not recorded which). Sequenced sample: blood, either unsorted or a sorted T cell fraction (not recorded which). CDR3 DNA sequence: TGTGCCAGCAGCATAGGTTCCTACGAGCAGTACTTC. This encodes CASSIGSYEQYF.